This T cell receptor (beta chain) was sequenced in a study of cytomegalovirus exposure and HLA in healthy donors (dated by TCRdb to about 2017). In terms of the full investigation: An earlier analysis of approximately 550 of the donors reported 250 to 300 Gb of sequence data and some 120 million unique TCR beta sequences from roughly 180 million T cells. The aim of the study was to test whether cataloging public T cell receptors could identify signatures of past pathogen exposure. To study patterns of TCR occurrence, a later analysis re-analyzed previously published TCR beta repertoires from around 670 donors and added high-resolution HLA genotyping. Approximately 330 gigabases of sequencing data and around 85 million unique TCR sequences made up an early release that covered fewer than 650 HLA-typed donors. Typing coverage differed by locus: A, B, C, DRB1 and DQB1 were typed in about 629-640 donors, DQA1 in approximately 520, DPA1 in 600 to 610, and DPB1 in roughly 470. To decide whether each TCR beta V gene segment behaved as functional or pseudogenic, an earlier analysis of approximately 600 of the donors relied on high-throughput TCR beta sequencing. Along with the approximately 700-subject first cohort, a separate validation cohort of approximately 110 different subjects was used. The T cell repertoires of about 700 subjects were profiled by immunosequencing and related to cytomegalovirus serostatus. To predict cytomegalovirus infection status, the study brought together high-throughput TCR immunosequencing, statistical association of individual TCRs with disease status, and machine learning. Donor age, sex, ethnicity and CMV serostatus were collected together with the repertoire data. Among the roughly 400 genotyped donors, approximately 82% belonged to the genetic ancestry cluster associated with self-reported Caucasian donors. HLA typing included class I and class II loci at four-digit resolution. The later analysis used no new phenotypic data to find candidate immune exposures, relying instead on TCR beta sequences and their occurrence across donors. Because of strong linkage in the cohort, five DR-DQ haplotypes were treated as single units for association and clustering. A later genetic analysis used genome-wide SNP genotypes for about 60% of the roughly 670 donors, treating that subset as a discovery cohort. Every discovery cohort repertoire had been produced on one sequencing platform. Among roughly 400 genotyped donors of the cohort, an average of about 240,000 unique TCR beta nucleotide sequences were sequenced per donor, roughly 18% of them non-productive.

The CDR3 runs 17 residues from the cysteine to the phenylalanine. Just CDR3 DNA is preserved here, 51 bases in frame from base 1. For CDR1 and CDR2, the germline V gene lists SGHTA and FQGNSA. V is pared back by 3 bases and J by 2 bases, with 20 bases lying between the germline termini. Preparation of the library involved the immunoSEQ multiplex PCR assay. For the multiplex PCR, a mixture combining 60 forward primers for TCR Vbeta segments and 13 reverse primers for TCR Jbeta segments was used. A multiplex PCR assay on genomic DNA amplified the CDR3 region of rearranged TCR beta genes. The Illumina HiSeq System was used to sequence the amplified TCR beta libraries as 87-base-pair reads. As for the original processing: A later analysis tallied approximately 87 million unique TCR beta chains across the 550 to 850 repertoires, and around 10 million of those chains were shared by two or more donors. Raw reads were error-corrected and collapsed into unique sequences by a nearest-neighbor algorithm in which closely related sequences were merged to remove PCR and sequencing errors. V, D and J gene segments were assigned by aligning CDR3 sequences to IMGT reference sequences. For a sequence to be retained, at least a six-nucleotide match to both a V gene segment and a J gene segment was required. Rearrangements were classified as productive when the CDR3 lacked stop codons and remained in frame with V and J, and all other rearrangements were classified as non-productive. Following IMGT convention, CDR3 was defined as the stretch from the second conserved V-encoded cysteine up to the conserved J-encoded phenylalanine. Sequences without an unambiguous match to a single V gene segment were excluded from the earlier analysis of several hundred of the donors. An earlier analysis of 587 of the donors called V segments functional above 56.7% productive rearrangements and segregating when the between-donor standard deviation exceeded 5%. A statistical classification framework was built for diagnosing cytomegalovirus status from the catalog of TCR beta chain sequences. A later analysis assigned V and J genes by comparing TCR nucleotide sequences with IMGT/GENE-DB human TR gene sequences. Using the TCRdist pipeline, a later analysis assigned CDR3 sequences along with most-parsimonious VDJ recombination scenarios. In a later analysis, each TCR beta chain was defined by its CDR3 amino acid sequence together with its V-gene family, and reads without a unique V-gene family were excluded. A later analysis removed nearly 600 highly shared, low-generation-probability nucleotide sequences to deal with suspected cross-contamination and a sequencing artifact. In a later analysis, a clonal expansion index for each public chain was calculated from normalized within-repertoire ranks of inferred template counts. A later analysis computed generation probabilities with a VDJ recombination model fitted to out-of-frame rearrangements, and checked the results against IGoR. Hypergeometric tests were used in a later analysis to score TCR-TCR, TCR-HLA and TCR-CMV co-occurrence, with a repertoire-size bias correction applied to the TCR pairs. In a later analysis, false discovery rates were estimated by permuting HLA or CMV assignments 20 times. A later analysis grouped co-occurring TCRs with DBSCAN, adding TCRdist sequence similarity when clustering within HLA-allele-positive subsets. Repertoires with fewer than 30,000 or more than 120,000 public chains were left out of co-occurrence clustering, as were about 5 repertoires with anomalous nucleotide sharing. TCRdb stores this immuneACCESS table with in-frame sequences only. Part of the clones is absent; in the studies checked, under half of the shortfall reflects unresolved V genes, and no reason is known for the rest. Clone size and the V and J calls come from that table; the DNA yielded D and trimming. The sample table records roughly 160,000 clones; 80% to 90% of these occur just once. Roughly 10% of the sample is in the top ten clones.

A remark on this clone: Its antigen target is currently unknown. No much larger clone is present one base from it, and per-base qualities are unavailable.

The paper as a whole reports these results and caveats: V-gene and J-gene trimming of TCR beta chains was associated with a missense DCLRE1C variant in a later genetic analysis, and the association was replicated in an independent cohort. HLA typing was unavailable for some donors at each locus, so association tests used only the typed subset. Compared with equally common non-associated chains, HLA-associated TCR beta chains in a later analysis were more clonally expanded and had lower generation probabilities. Sequencing depth was assumed to be roughly uniform across donors in the presence/absence analyses, though that assumption may not hold. According to a later genetic analysis, donors in an Asian-associated ancestry cluster had fewer N-insertions in productive TCRs than the approximately 670-donor mean. Because counts were too low, 15 to 20 rarely observed V segments, including chromosome 9 orphons, were excluded from the earlier analysis of 587 of the donors. The sequencing pipeline was judged likely to have produced a cluster of highly shared sequence variants as a technical artifact. A further reported finding was that TCR beta sequences accurately predicted the HLA-A and HLA-B alleles for most subjects in the first cohort. In both the original and validation cohorts, the classifier was reported to diagnose cytomegalovirus status with high specificity and sensitivity. When HLA alleles, especially DR and DQ, strongly co-occurred, attributing TCR associations to individual alleles was difficult. Some IMGT-functional V segments, including TRBV6-2 and TRBV6-3, could not be distinguished by the 87-base-pair reads and were therefore excluded. The only immune exposure information available for the cohort was CMV serostatus. A later analysis associated 16,951 TCR beta sequences with specific HLA alleles at a false discovery rate of 0.05. A few of the identified cytomegalovirus-associated TCR beta chains were confirmed in vitro to be specific for cytomegalovirus antigens. The study gave a list of over 150 TCR beta chains associated with cytomegalovirus. Correlated functional status among segregating V segments might be attributable to linkage disequilibrium, but an unknown experimental factor could not be ruled out. In a later analysis, several top co-occurrence clusters were reported to appear linked to parvovirus B19, influenza, CMV and Epstein-Barr virus. Most CMV-associated TCR beta chains appeared to be HLA-restricted in a later analysis, and the HLA associations seemed to be driven largely by CMV exposure. The authors suggested that the approach could potentially be generalized to other disease states and immunological phenotypes. In a later analysis, TCR association rates were found to vary across HLA loci, with the most associated TCRs seen for DRB1 alleles and the fewest for HLA-C alleles. In an earlier analysis of approximately 590 of the donors, most TCR beta V segments were observed in productive rearrangements about 90% or about 30% of the time, broadly matching IMGT annotations. Across donors, most TCR sequences were observed very rarely, whereas some public TCRs were present in many individuals. In this cohort, only TCR beta chains were sequenced, and detectable features were limited by the absence of alpha or paired-chain data.

The cohort comprised hundreds of healthy bone marrow donors. Cohort members were all nominally healthy when sampled, although unrecorded immune exposures were likely present. The donor was CMV seropositive and belonged to the group of about 290 seropositive cohort members. A peripheral blood sample was collected from each donor, and TCR beta sequencing was performed on peripheral blood mononuclear cells. The Qiagen DNeasy Blood Extraction Kit was used to extract genomic DNA from the blood cell samples. Sequencing was performed on PBMCs. The clonotype originates from a man aged 18 to 35 in good health and CMV-seropositive. The chain couples TRBV7-2 to TRBJ2-7; a tentative D match to TRBD2 spans 6 bases. DNA sequence: TGTGCCAGCAGCTTTCTTCACGGGACTGCCCCAACCTACGAGCAGTACTTC. Its translation reads: CASSFLHGTAPTYEQYF.